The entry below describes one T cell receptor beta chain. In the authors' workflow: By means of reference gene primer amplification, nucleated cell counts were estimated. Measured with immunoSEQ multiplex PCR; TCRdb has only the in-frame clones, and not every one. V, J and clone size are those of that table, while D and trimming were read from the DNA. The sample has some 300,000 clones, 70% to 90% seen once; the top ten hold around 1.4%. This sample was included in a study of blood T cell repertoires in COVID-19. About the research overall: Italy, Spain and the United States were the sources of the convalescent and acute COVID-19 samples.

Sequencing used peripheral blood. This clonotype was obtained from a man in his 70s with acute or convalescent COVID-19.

CDR3 DNA: TGTGCCAGCAGTACTCCGGACAGGGATAGATTGGATGGCTACACCTTC. Amino acid sequence: CASSTPDRDRLDGYTF. The chain combines TRBV25-1 with TRBJ1-2, with 8 nucleotides matching TRBD1. In germline, CDR1 is MGHDK, CDR2 SYGVNS. Trimming at V came to 5 bases and at J to 6 bases, leaving 14 bases not matched to a gene. This CDR3 contains 16 residues.